These 32 T cell receptor beta chains share one sample of origin, sequenced in a study of blood T cell repertoires in COVID-19. TCRdb keeps only in-frame clones here, not all; method: immunoSEQ multiplex PCR. The sample contains 100,000 to 150,000 clones, around nine tenths of which appear only once. Specimen: peripheral blood. Receptors originate from a man aged 55 to 70 with COVID-19, enrolled during active disease.

The V and J genes are TRBV6-4 and TRBJ2-2; D remains ambiguous. The CDR3 is made up of 15 amino acids. Trimming left V 2 bases short and J 4 bases short, with 11 bases between. Germline values: CDR1 MRHNA, CDR2 SNTAGT. This chain's CDR3 is CASSDRPGITGELFF. The CDR3 DNA follows: TGTGCCAGCAGTGACAGGCCAGGAATCACCGGGGAGCTGTTTTTT.

The chain carries TRBV4-2 and TRBJ1-4; 10 bases are a match to TRBD1. Germline V gives CDR1 LGHNA, CDR2 YNFKEQ. This CDR3 is built from 14 residues. V lost 4 bases and J lost 8; bases outside the gene matches: 4. The CDR3 reads CASSPDRGREKLFF. The CDR3 region has the DNA TGTGCCAGCAGCCCCGACAGGGGGCGGGAAAAACTGTTTTTT.

This rearrangement joins TRBV11-2 to TRBJ2-7, with a possible D match to TRBD1 (5 bases). The CDR3 runs to 14 residues. Trimming shortened V by 1 base and J by 3 bases, and 10 bases separated the two germline ends. Germline CDR1 and CDR2: SGHAT and FQNNGV. This CDR3 is CASSLARADYEQYF. The DNA of the CDR3 is TGTGCCAGCAGCTTAGCCAGGGCTGACTACGAGCAGTACTTC. The whole variable domain, filled in from reference TRBV11-2 and TRBJ2-7, reads EAGVAQSPRYKIIEKRQSVAFWCNPISGHATLYWYQQILGQGPKLLIQFQNNGVVDDSQLPKDRFSAERLKGVDSTLKIQPAKLEDSAVYLCASSLARADYEQYFGPGTRLTVT.

This chain connects TRBV6-5 to TRBJ1-2; a possible D gene is TRBD1 (6 bases). Germline CDR1 MNHEY, CDR2 SVGAGI. The ends were cut back, 4 bases at V and 4 bases at J, with 13 bases in the middle. The CDR3 spans 14 residues. CDR3 sequence reads: CASSFTGQSYGYTF. The DNA of the CDR3 is TGTGCCAGCAGTTTTACGGGACAATCCTATGGCTACACCTTC.

The chain uses TRBV9 and TRBJ2-6; D unresolved. The CDR3 contains 19 residues. The germline CDR1 and CDR2 sequences are SGDLS and YYNGEE. The V end was cut by 3 bases, the J end by 0 bases, with 19 bases between. The CDR3 bases are TGTGCCAGCAGCGCTCAAACTCAAACTCGTTTCTCTGGGGCCAACGTCCTGACTTTC. It encodes CASSAQTQTRFSGANVLTF.

The J gene is TRBJ1-2, the V gene TRBV10-1; 9 nucleotides agree with TRBD1. CDR3 length: 13 amino acids. Germline V gene data show CDR1 as WNHNN and CDR2 as SYGVQD (reference sequence). V shed 6 bases and J 5 bases; nucleotides not matched to a gene: 4. CDR3 protein: CASSRDRDYGYTF. The CDR3 nucleotides are TGCGCCAGCAGCCGGGACAGGGATTATGGCTACACCTTC.

CDR3 residues: CASSLRQEGGAGANVLTF. CDR3 coding DNA: TGTGCCAGCAGCTTGAGGCAGGAGGGTGGGGCTGGGGCCAACGTCCTGACTTTC. The chain employs TRBV13 and TRBJ2-6, with D perhaps matching TRBD2 (6 bases). With 3 bases removed from V and 2 bases from J, the gap between germline ends came to 17 bases. Germline V gene data show CDR1 as PRHDT and CDR2 as FYEKMQ (reference sequence). The CDR3 has 18 amino acids.

V and J are TRBV5-1 and TRBJ2-7; D remains unclear. V lost 0 bases and J lost 0, with 7 bases in between. The CDR3 contains 14 residues. Germline lookup yields CDR1 SGHRS and CDR2 YFSETQ. As DNA, the CDR3 is TGCGCCAGCAGCTTGGAGGCGGTCTCCTACGAGCAGTACTTC. Amino acid sequence: CASSLEAVSYEQYF.

The V gene is TRBV6-2 or TRBV6-3, the J gene TRBJ1-2; 9 bases line up with TRBD1. CDR3 size: 15 residues. Germline lookup yields CDR1 MNHEY and CDR2 SVGEGT. The V and J ends lost 5 bases and 4 bases, in that order; junction bases with no gene match: 8. The CDR3 DNA reads TGTGCCAGCAGTGGCGGGACAGGGAACGTCTATGGCTACACCTTC. Protein sequence: CASSGGTGNVYGYTF.

The rearrangement links TRBV25-1 to TRBJ2-5; D not resolved. Trimming stripped 4 bases from V and 9 bases from J, with 18 bases between. CDR3 length: 14 residues. Per the germline V gene, CDR1 is MGHDK and CDR2 is SYGVNS. CDR3 sequence (DNA): TGTGCCAGCAGTGGAGACCTCCGACAAGTGGCCCAGTACTTC. Amino acid sequence: CASSGDLRQVAQYF.

This chain connects TRBV7-6 to TRBJ1-3, with D maybe TRBD1 (5 bases). In germline, CDR1 is SGHVS, CDR2 FNYEAQ. Trimming stripped 1 base from V and 2 bases from J, with 12 bases between. The CDR3 has 16 residues. The CDR3 sequence: CASSLGGGVAGNTIYF. DNA for the CDR3: TGTGCCAGCAGCTTAGGTGGAGGGGTCGCTGGAAACACCATATATTTT.

Only a few counts were recorded for this clone. This chain connects TRBV2 to TRBJ1-1; D gene ambiguous. The CDR3 is 15 residues long. V was pared by 6 bases and J by 6 bases, with 20 bases between. Germline values: CDR1 SNHLY, CDR2 FYNNEI. The CDR3 here is CASSGPSGVKAEAFF. CDR3 sequence (DNA): TGTGCCAGCAGCGGTCCAAGCGGGGTGAAGGCTGAAGCTTTCTTT.

V usage is TRBV2 and J usage is TRBJ1-4, with unresolved D. V lost 5 bases to trimming and J lost 7 bases, with 17 bases between them. CDR1 is SNHLY, CDR2 FYNNEI, per germline. This CDR3 has 15 amino acids. The CDR3 bases are TGTGCCAGCAGTCGGGAGGTAGTGGGTGGTGAAAAACTGTTTTTT. Amino acid sequence: CASSREVVGGEKLFF. The whole variable domain, filled in from reference TRBV2 and TRBJ1-4, reads EPEVTQTPSHQVTQMGQEVILRCVPISNHLYFYWYRQILGQKVEFLVSFYNNEISEKSEIFDDQFSVERPDGSNFTLKIRSTKLEDSAMYFCASSREVVGGEKLFFGSGTQLSVL.

The J gene is TRBJ1-2, the V gene TRBV6-5; 12 positions match TRBD1. Germline V gene sequence: CDR1 MNHEY, CDR2 SVGAGI. With 7 bases clipped from V and 8 bases from J, the junction kept 8 bases outside the gene matches. The CDR3 consists of 14 residues. CDR3 residues: CASNPGTGGEGYTF. CDR3 DNA: TGTGCCAGCAATCCCGGGACAGGGGGCGAGGGCTACACCTTC.

This chain links TRBV7-9 with TRBJ1-4; 8 nucleotides agree with TRBD1. The CDR3 is 16 residues long. V shed 0 bases, J shed 5 bases, and the junction held 5 bases outside the gene matches. Germline V gene data show CDR1 as SEHNR and CDR2 as FQNEAQ (reference sequence). The CDR3 here is CASSLAPGGGNEKLFF. CDR3 nucleotide sequence: TGTGCCAGCAGCTTAGCCCCAGGGGGCGGAAATGAAAAACTGTTTTTT.

The chain couples TRBV30 to TRBJ1-2; TRBD1 matches at 9 bases. Per germline, CDR1 GTSNPN and CDR2 SVGIG (reference sequence). This CDR3 is 13 amino acids long. Losses at the gene ends were 5 bases for V and 5 bases for J; bases not matched to a gene: 6. CDR3 sequence reads: CAWGDREGYGYTF. CDR3 in DNA: TGTGCCTGGGGGGACAGGGAGGGGTATGGCTACACCTTC.

This chain uses TRBV28 with TRBJ1-2; possible D gene TRBD1, 6 bases. Germline V CDR1 and CDR2: MDHEN, SYDVKM. Between the trimmed V and J ends, which lost 8 bases and 0 bases, there was a span of 13 bases. The CDR3 loop spans 14 amino acids. The CDR3, as DNA: TGTGCCAGCCTAGGGGGTTCTGCTAACTATGGCTACACCTTC. As protein: CASLGGSANYGYTF.

The chain combines TRBV30 with TRBJ1-4; 7 nucleotides match TRBD1. The CDR3 runs to 13 residues. Germline trimming cut 4 bases from V and 8 bases from J; bases unmatched to any gene: 7. The germline V gene encodes CDR1 GTSNPN and CDR2 SVGIG (reference sequence). CDR3 nucleotide sequence: TGTGCCTGGACTGGACAGGCCCAAGAAAAACTGTTTTTT. Translating it yields CAWTGQAQEKLFF.

J is TRBJ2-5 and V is TRBV7-3, with a tentative D call TRBD2 (6 bases). V was pared by 8 bases and J by 5 bases, with 12 bases between. Germline lookup yields CDR1 SGHTA and CDR2 FQGTGA. The CDR3 has 12 residues. CDR3 amino acids: CASLGAGETQYF. The DNA for the CDR3 is TGTGCCAGCTTAGGGGCGGGGGAGACCCAGTACTTC. The variable domain in full, completed from reference TRBV7-3 and TRBJ2-5, reads GAGVSQTPSNKVTEKGKYVELRCDPISGHTALYWYRQSLGQGPEFLIYFQGTGAADDSGLPNDRFFAVRPEGSVSTLKIQRTERGDSAVYLCASLGAGETQYFGPGTRLLVL.

V is TRBV10-3 and J is TRBJ1-4; 10 positions match TRBD1. CDR1 and CDR2 (germline): ENHRY, SYGVKD. J gave up 3 bases and V 6 bases, and 7 bases lay outside the gene matches. The CDR3 totals 16 residues. For the CDR3, the DNA is TGTGCCATCAGGCCGGGACAGGGGATGGCTAATGAAAAACTGTTTTTT. Protein product: CAIRPGQGMANEKLFF.

J is TRBJ1-5 and V is TRBV6-5; TRBD1 aligns across 7 bases. Germline V gene sequence: CDR1 MNHEY, CDR2 SVGAGI. Trimming took 6 bases from V and 6 from J; bases not matched to a gene: 11. CDR3 length equals 15 residues. CDR3 DNA sequence: TGTGCCAGCAGAGCAACTACAGGGGTTCTTCAGCCCCAGCATTTT. Protein sequence: CASRATTGVLQPQHF.

V is TRBV5-6 and J is TRBJ1-2; no reliable D call. Germline CDR1 and CDR2: SGHDT and YYEEEE. CDR3 length: 14 amino acids. V was shortened by 4 bases and J by 3 bases, with 13 bases between the two germline ends. The CDR3 sequence: CASSDTADHYGYTF. As DNA, the CDR3 is TGTGCCAGCAGCGATACAGCCGACCACTATGGCTACACCTTC.

The chain carries TRBV28 and TRBJ2-5; D might be TRBD2 (5 bases). Trimming cost V 4 bases and J 5 bases, with 11 bases left between them. The length of the CDR3 is 13 residues. CDR1 and CDR2 from the germline V gene are MDHEN and SYDVKM. The CDR3 reads CASSSGLRETQYF. CDR3 coding DNA: TGTGCCAGCAGTTCCGGACTGCGGGAGACCCAGTACTTC.

The J gene is TRBJ1-6, the V gene TRBV28; D is possibly TRBD1 (6 bases). From germline, CDR1 is MDHEN and CDR2 SYDVKM. With 1 base removed from V and 0 bases from J, the gap between germline ends came to 7 bases. The length of the CDR3 is 16 residues. The CDR3 is CASSLLQGSYNSPLHF. Here the CDR3 DNA reads TGTGCCAGCAGTTTATTACAGGGCTCCTATAATTCACCCCTCCACTTT.

The chain couples TRBV5-8 to TRBJ1-5, with D uncertain. The V gene lost 2 bases and the J gene lost 7 bases, with 13 bases spanning the gap. Germline V gene data show CDR1 as SGHTS and CDR2 as YDEGEE. The CDR3 loop spans 14 amino acids. The CDR3 spells CASSLGPGGQPQHF. CDR3 coding DNA: TGTGCCAGCAGCTTAGGACCAGGAGGGCAGCCCCAGCATTTT.

The chain is built from TRBV24-1 and TRBJ1-5, with D perhaps matching TRBD1 (6 bases). The germline V gene encodes CDR1 KGHDR and CDR2 SFDVKD. Trimming removed 4 bases from V and 3 bases from J, with 15 bases in between. This CDR3 spans 16 amino acids. The CDR3 DNA sequence: TGTGCCACCAGTGACCCCGCCAGGGGCAACAATCAGCCCCAGCATTTT. Translation: CATSDPARGNNQPQHF.

With respect to this clone: The CDR3 does not close with the conserved phenylalanine or tryptophan, likely indicating a read error. The limits of the CDR3 on the DNA are not certain, so only TCRdb's listed CDR3 is given. This chain links TRBV11-1 with TRBJ2-7; TRBD2 is the table's D call, not checked against the DNA. The CDR3 adds up to 8 amino acids, both ends counted. The germline CDR1 and CDR2 sequences are SGHAT and FQDESV (reference sequence). CDR3 sequence reads: CASRRLAE.

The V and J genes are TRBV3-1 (or the pseudogene TRBV3-2) and TRBJ2-7, with 8 bases lining up with TRBD2. The CDR3 extends over 15 amino acids. J was trimmed by 5 bases and V by 1 base; bases with no gene match: 7. Germline V gene data show CDR1 as LGHDT and CDR2 as YNNKEL (reference sequence). DNA of the CDR3: TGTGCCAGCAGCCAAGCGGGGGGGCGGTTCAACGAGCAGTACTTC. Translated: CASSQAGGRFNEQYF.

The CDR3 reads CASSDPGGTTPGGTEAFF. In nucleotides, the CDR3 is TGTGCCAGCAGTGACCCGGGGGGGACAACTCCGGGGGGAACTGAAGCTTTCTTT. V is TRBV28 and J is TRBJ1-1, with D possibly TRBD1 on 6 matching bases. CDR3 length equals 18 residues. Trimming took off 5 bases at V and 5 bases at J, with 27 bases between the two ends. Germline-derived CDR1 and CDR2 are MDHEN and SYDVKM.

The chain carries TRBV4-2 and TRBJ1-5; D uncertain. Per the germline V gene, CDR1 is LGHNA and CDR2 is YNFKEQ. The CDR3 totals 14 residues. V lost 1 base and J 12 bases, leaving 16 bases between the germline ends. The CDR3 DNA follows: TGTGCCAGCAGCCAAGTATCGATGGGTGCGGGCCAGCATTTT. It specifies CASSQVSMGAGQHF.

The chain combines TRBV19 with TRBJ1-1; a possible D gene is TRBD1 (6 bases). Germline CDR1 reads LNHDA; CDR2 reads SQIVND (reference sequence). The V gene lost 5 bases and the J gene lost 1 base, with 11 bases spanning the gap. The CDR3 is 14 amino acids. Here the CDR3 reads CASSFRGPNTEAFF. The CDR3 DNA reads TGTGCCAGTAGTTTCAGGGGTCCGAACACTGAAGCTTTCTTT.

This clone was counted a single time. The V gene is TRBV19, the J gene TRBJ1-1, with D possibly TRBD1 on 5 matching bases. V dropped 3 bases and J dropped 1 base, with 9 bases sitting between them. The CDR3 is made up of 14 amino acids. Germline-derived CDR1 and CDR2 are LNHDA and SQIVND (reference sequence). CDR3: CASSIQGPNTEAFF. The DNA of the CDR3 is TGTGCCAGTAGTATTCAGGGTCCGAACACTGAAGCTTTCTTT.